This T cell receptor beta chain was identified in a study of T cell clusters in autoimmune cytopenias. Study observations and caveats: Primary autoimmune cytopenia patients seemingly lacked the physiological T cell clusters found in healthy donors. Healthy donors had approximately 3.3-fold more exclusive TRB clusters than active autoimmune hepatitis patients. The T cell clusters were defined only in silico, without experimental functional validation.

Germline V gives CDR1 KGHDR, CDR2 SFDVKD. CDR3 length equals 13 residues. With respect to this clonotype: Antigen: not known.

Tens of thousands of genome equivalents of blood DNA were amplified for TRB. TRB rearrangements were amplified by touch-down multiplex PCR with mixed TRB-A/B primers. Each CDR3 protein gets one entry in TCRdb, which reprocessed the multiplex PCR reads and gives no DNA. The table lists approximately 7,000 distinct CDR3 sequences, with 25% to 30% in the top ten. Sequencing used peripheral blood. The V call is TRBV24-1, the J call TRBJ1-5; the TRBD1 assignment by TCRdb is unverifiable without DNA. The sequence came from a human donor with an autoimmune cytopenia or autoimmune hepatitis (not recorded which). The CDR3 protein is CATSEAGNKPQHF.